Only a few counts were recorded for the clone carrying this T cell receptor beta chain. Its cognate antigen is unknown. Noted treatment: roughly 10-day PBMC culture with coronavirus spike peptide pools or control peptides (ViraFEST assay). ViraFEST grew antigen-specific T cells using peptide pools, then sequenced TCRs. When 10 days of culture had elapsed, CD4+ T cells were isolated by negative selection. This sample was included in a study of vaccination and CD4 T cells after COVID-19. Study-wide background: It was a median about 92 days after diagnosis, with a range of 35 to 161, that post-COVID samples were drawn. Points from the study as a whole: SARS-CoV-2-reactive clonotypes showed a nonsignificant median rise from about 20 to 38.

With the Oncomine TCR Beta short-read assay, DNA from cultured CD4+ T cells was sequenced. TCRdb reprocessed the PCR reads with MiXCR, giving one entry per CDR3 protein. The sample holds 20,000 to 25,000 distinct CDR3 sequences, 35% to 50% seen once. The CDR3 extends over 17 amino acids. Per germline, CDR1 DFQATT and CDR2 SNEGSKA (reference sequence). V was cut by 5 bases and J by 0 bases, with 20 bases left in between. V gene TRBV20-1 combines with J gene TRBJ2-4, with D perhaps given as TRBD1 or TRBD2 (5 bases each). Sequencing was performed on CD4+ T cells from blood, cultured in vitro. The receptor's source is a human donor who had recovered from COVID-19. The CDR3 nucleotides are TGCAGTGCTCGACGACAGAGGGGTGGTCGAGCCAAAAACATTCAGTACTTC. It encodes CSARRQRGGRAKNIQYF.